A single sample gave rise to the 30 T cell receptor beta chains below, sequenced in a study of human T cells and chemical hapten exposure. The time point here: patch test 2, 6 weeks after DPC sensitization. The treatment denotes: therapeutic diphenylcyclopropenone sensitization with weekly scalp DPC. TCRdb independently ran MiXCR on the RACE reads; one entry per CDR3 protein. The table lists a few hundred thousand distinct CDR3 sequences, more than 5% of them singletons. The source material was whole blood, sampled in connection with sensitization to the hapten diphenylcyclopropenone (DPC). The source is a young woman with alopecia areata. Some clones in this sample may be carry-over from other donors' samples.

This clonotype was counted a few times. The chain carries TRBV4-1 and TRBJ1-2; TRBD1 matches at 8 bases. The J segment lost 2 bases and the V segment lost 0 bases, leaving 20 bases of the junction unmatched. CDR3 length equals 21 residues. CDR1 is MGHRA and CDR2 is YSYEKL in the germline V gene. The CDR3 reads CASSQDPKRQGLKTSNYGYTF. The CDR3 DNA reads TGCGCCAGCAGCCAAGATCCAAAACGACAGGGGCTAAAGACTTCCAACTATGGCTACACCTTC.

The V gene is TRBV12-3 or TRBV12-4, the J gene TRBJ2-7; D ambiguous. The V and J ends lost 5 bases and 3 bases respectively, with 14 bases between them. This CDR3 region has 14 residues. The chain's CDR3 is CASSQDTSVYEQYF. The CDR3 nucleotides are TGTGCCAGCAGTCAAGACACGTCAGTCTACGAGCAGTACTTC.

This clonotype occurred many times. The chain recombines TRBV6-2 or TRBV6-3 with TRBJ1-5; no definite D call. There are 13 residues in the CDR3. From germline, CDR1 is MNHEY and CDR2 SVGEGT. The ends were cut back, 6 bases at V and 5 bases at J, with 11 bases in the middle. CDR3 coding DNA: TGTGCCAGCAGCCTTTCTGCCCATCAGCCCCAGCATTTT. This encodes CASSLSAHQPQHF.

The table lists this clonotype with a few counts. V and J are TRBV28 and TRBJ2-7; D is unclear. The CDR3 spans 13 residues. Germline V gene data show CDR1 as MDHEN and CDR2 as SYDVKM. V was trimmed by 2 bases and J by 5 bases, leaving 10 bases between them. The DNA of the CDR3 is TGTGCCAGCAGTTTAGGACGAAACCACGAGCAGTACTTC. This sequence encodes CASSLGRNHEQYF.

This clonotype has only a few counts. The V call is TRBV12-3 or TRBV12-4, the J call TRBJ1-3, with D hard to call. This CDR3 is built from 15 residues. The V end was cut by 3 bases, the J end by 2 bases, with 11 bases between. CDR3 loop: CASSFRWTTGNTIYF. In DNA, the CDR3 is TGTGCCAGCAGTTTTCGCTGGACGACTGGAAACACCATATATTTT.

The V call is TRBV27, the J call TRBJ1-5, with D possibly TRBD1 on 5 matching bases. The CDR3 spans 14 residues. CDR1 is MNHEY and CDR2 is SMNVEV in the germline V gene (reference sequence). Deletions cut 4 bases from V and 8 bases from J, with 15 bases between. The CDR3 is CASSSSGIVKPQHF. CDR3 DNA: TGTGCCAGCAGTTCTTCAGGGATTGTCAAGCCCCAGCATTTT.

This clonotype was counted ten times or more. The rearrangement joins TRBV9 to TRBJ1-3, with TRBD1 matching over 8 bases. The germline V gene has CDR1 SGDLS and CDR2 YYNGEE. V dropped 2 bases and J dropped 4; count of bases not matched to a gene: 8. The CDR3 covers 16 residues. The CDR3 spells CASSVSQGAWGNTIYF. The DNA of the CDR3 is TGTGCCAGCAGCGTTTCGCAGGGGGCGTGGGGAAACACCATATATTTT. The variable domain in full, with the rest retrieved from reference TRBV9 and TRBJ1-3, is DSGVTQTPKHLITATGQRVTLRCSPRSGDLSVYWYQQSLDQGLQFLIQYYNGEERAKGNILERFSAQQFPDLHSELNLSSLELGDSALYFCASSVSQGAWGNTIYFGEGSWLTVV.

This clonotype was observed at least ten times. This chain uses TRBV4-3 with TRBJ1-1; possible D gene TRBD1, 5 bases. Germline V CDR1 and CDR2: LGHNA, YSLEER. The V and J ends lost 4 bases and 1 base respectively, with 25 bases between them. The CDR3 is 19 amino acids. The CDR3: CASSPYSGQVPLRNTEAFF. In DNA, the CDR3 is TGCGCCAGCAGCCCCTATTCGGGGCAGGTCCCGCTTAGGAACACTGAAGCTTTCTTT.

Note on this clonotype: Mismatch with germline at one junction end may stem from a read error. This sequence joins TRBV5-4 and TRBJ2-5, with 9 bases lining up with TRBD2. Germline loops: CDR1 SGHNT, CDR2 YYREEE (reference sequence). The CDR3 spans 15 residues. The CDR3 DNA reads as TGTGCCGGCAGCTTACCCGGGACTAGCACTGAGACCCAGTACTTC. It yields the protein CAGSLPGTSTETQYF.

This clonotype has only a few counts. The genes are TRBV11-2 and TRBJ1-4, with no clear D. The CDR3 runs to 14 residues. V lost 1 base and J 7 bases, leaving 10 bases between the germline ends. The V gene's germline CDR1 is SGHAT and CDR2 FQNNGV. CDR3 sequence (DNA): TGTGCCAGCAGCTTAGGATGGGGTGGTGAAAAACTGTTTTTT. Its translation is CASSLGWGGEKLFF.

This clonotype has a handful of counts. The rearrangement uses TRBV6-1 and TRBJ2-2; tentative D call: TRBD1 (6 bases). This CDR3 has 14 amino acids. Per the germline V gene, CDR1 is MNHNS and CDR2 is SASEGT. V dropped 5 bases and J dropped 6 bases, with 13 bases sitting between them. CDR3 amino acids: CASSHTRQAGELFF. CDR3 DNA: TGTGCCAGCAGTCACACTCGACAGGCCGGGGAGCTGTTTTTT.

Many counts were recorded for this clonotype. V is TRBV20-1 and J is TRBJ2-3; 8 bases are shared with TRBD1. The germline gives CDR1 DFQATT, CDR2 SNEGSKA (reference sequence). V dropped 2 bases and J dropped 6; count of bases not matched to a gene: 4. This CDR3 is 13 amino acids long. CDR3 sequence (DNA): TGCAGTGCTAGACGGACAGGGAAGGATACGCAGTATTTT. Translated: CSARRTGKDTQYF.

The genes are TRBV5-4 and TRBJ2-3, with 14 positions matching TRBD2. Germline V gene sequence: CDR1 SGHNT, CDR2 YYREEE (reference sequence). V dropped 4 bases and J dropped 6; count of bases not matched to a gene: 7. The CDR3 contains 16 residues. This chain's CDR3 is CASSPRLAGGPDTQYF. CDR3 nucleotides: TGTGCCAGCAGCCCCCGACTAGCGGGGGGGCCGGATACGCAGTATTTT.

V usage is TRBV6-5 and J usage is TRBJ2-7; 7 bases are a match to TRBD2. Germline V gene data show CDR1 as MNHEY and CDR2 as SVGAGI. Germline trimming cut 0 bases from V and 6 bases from J; bases unmatched to any gene: 8. This CDR3 is 15 amino acids long. The CDR3 reads CASSYSVAGRVEQYF. The CDR3 DNA reads TGTGCCAGCAGTTACTCGGTTGCGGGGAGGGTCGAGCAGTACTTC.

This clonotype showed up many times. The genes are TRBV7-6 and TRBJ1-2, with 8 bases matching TRBD1. Germline CDR1 SGHVS, CDR2 FNYEAQ. Unmatched junction bases numbered 6, after V lost 5 bases and J lost 1 base. The CDR3 loop spans 15 amino acids. CDR3 residues: CASSPGQGGNYGYTF. DNA for the CDR3: TGTGCCAGCAGCCCCGGACAGGGTGGTAACTATGGCTACACCTTC.

This clonotype has at least ten counts. The CDR3 region has the DNA TGTGCCAGCAGTTTAGCGGGAGTCGGCTCAGCCCAGCATTTT. This translates into CASSLAGVGSAQHF. The V call is TRBV12-3 or TRBV12-4, the J call TRBJ1-5; no definite D call. Trimming pared 0 bases from V and 11 bases from J, leaving 14 bases between. This CDR3 comprises 14 residues.

The gene calls are TRBV29-1 and TRBJ2-3, with 7 bases aligning to TRBD2. Losses at the gene ends were 8 bases for V and 1 base for J; bases not matched to a gene: 9. Per the germline V gene, CDR1 is SQVTM and CDR2 is ANQGSEA. The length of the CDR3 is 14 residues. CDR3 nucleotides: TGCAGCTTGCGAGCGGGATGGGGCACAGATACGCAGTATTTT. It translates to CSLRAGWGTDTQYF.

This clonotype was found a few times. The CDR3 DNA is TGTGCCAGCAGCACGAAACAGGGGTACAATGAGCAGTTCTTC. Protein sequence: CASSTKQGYNEQFF. J is TRBJ2-1 and V is TRBV3-1; 7 bases are a match to TRBD1. CDR1 and CDR2 (germline): LGHDT, YNNKEL (reference sequence). With 5 bases clipped from V and 4 bases from J, the junction kept 5 bases outside the gene matches. The CDR3 has 14 amino acids.

In its sample, this clonotype was seen many times. The rearrangement uses TRBV27 and TRBJ2-5; the D gene is possibly TRBD2 (5 bases). Trimming shortened V by 1 base and J by 4 bases, and 10 bases separated the two germline ends. Germline CDR1 reads MNHEY; CDR2 reads SMNVEV (reference sequence). The CDR3 is made up of 14 amino acids. The CDR3 here is CASSLYGVGETQYF. In DNA, the CDR3 is TGTGCCAGCAGTTTATACGGGGTTGGAGAGACCCAGTACTTC.

This clonotype was counted a few times. This chain uses TRBV6-1 with TRBJ2-2; D possibly matches TRBD1 or TRBD2 (5 bases each). Germline V lookup: CDR1 MNHNS, CDR2 SASEGT. The CDR3 loop spans 15 amino acids. V lost 6 bases and J lost 2, with 13 bases in between. CDR3 sequence reads: CASSPGTDNTGELFF. The CDR3 nucleotides are TGTGCCAGCAGCCCCGGGACCGATAACACCGGGGAGCTGTTTTTT.

This clonotype was counted a few times. The chain couples TRBV27 to TRBJ2-1; the match to TRBD2 covers 10 bases. The J segment lost 7 bases and the V segment lost 6 bases, leaving 0 bases of the junction unmatched. Germline CDR1 MNHEY, CDR2 SMNVEV (reference sequence). The length of the CDR3 is 12 residues. CDR3 region: CASRLAGNEQFF. DNA of the CDR3: TGTGCCAGCAGACTAGCGGGGAATGAGCAGTTCTTC.

This clonotype was seen repeatedly, ten times or more. The chain is built from TRBV7-6 and TRBJ1-1; a weak D match, TRBD1 (6 bases). The V end was cut by 8 bases, the J end by 0 bases, with 19 bases between. The CDR3 extends over 16 amino acids. Germline V lookup: CDR1 SGHVS, CDR2 FNYEAQ. Here the CDR3 reads CASGIQGPLLNTEAFF. CDR3 bases: TGTGCCAGCGGGATCCAGGGGCCCCTTCTGAACACTGAAGCTTTCTTT.

This clonotype was picked up a small number of times. The J gene is TRBJ2-1, the V gene TRBV27, with 7 bases identical to TRBD1. The V and J ends lost 6 bases and 9 bases, in that order; junction bases with no gene match: 8. Germline V gene data show CDR1 as MNHEY and CDR2 as SMNVEV (reference sequence). The CDR3 runs 13 residues. CDR3: CASSRDSMGEQFF. CDR3 DNA sequence: TGTGCCAGCAGCCGGGACAGCATGGGTGAGCAGTTCTTC.

The table lists this clonotype with a few counts. The chain carries TRBV7-2 and TRBJ1-3; no definite D call. Germline V CDR1 and CDR2: SGHTA, FQGNSA. The length of the CDR3 is 14 residues. Trimming took off 1 base at V and 3 bases at J, with 7 bases between the two ends. The CDR3, as DNA: TGTGCCAGCAGCTTAGGCACGGATGGAAACACCATATATTTT. It encodes CASSLGTDGNTIYF.

This clonotype was detected ten times or more. The chain uses TRBV7-9 and TRBJ1-3; 7 bases match TRBD1. Looked up from germline, CDR1 is SEHNR and CDR2 is FQNEAQ (reference sequence). Trimming took 5 bases from V and 8 from J; bases not matched to a gene: 9. CDR3 length: 14 amino acids. Here the CDR3 reads CASSLDRASDTIYF. The CDR3 DNA sequence: TGTGCCAGCAGCCTTGACAGGGCTTCGGACACCATATATTTT.

This clonotype showed up many times. The gene calls are TRBV11-2 and TRBJ1-1, with 8 bases that match TRBD1. CDR1 and CDR2 from the germline V gene are SGHAT and FQNNGV. The CDR3 runs 13 residues. Germline trimming cut 5 bases from V and 3 bases from J; bases unmatched to any gene: 2. The CDR3 DNA sequence: TGTGCCAGCAGCCCGGACAGGGACACTGAAGCTTTCTTT. It codes for CASSPDRDTEAFF.

This clonotype was found a few times. The V call is TRBV7-9, the J call TRBJ2-3; 8 bases are shared with TRBD1. Trimming at V came to 7 bases and at J to 4 bases, leaving 7 bases not matched to a gene. Germline CDR1 SEHNR, CDR2 FQNEAQ (reference sequence). This CDR3 contains 14 residues. This CDR3 is CASTIQGVADTQYF. The CDR3 DNA reads TGTGCCAGCACAATACAGGGGGTGGCAGATACGCAGTATTTT.

This clonotype was detected ten times or more. V gene TRBV2 combines with J gene TRBJ2-3, with TRBD2 matching over 8 bases. This CDR3 has 15 residues. Germline V gives CDR1 SNHLY, CDR2 FYNNEI. V trimming: 2 bases; J trimming: 7 bases; junction bases outside the gene matches: 8. The CDR3 DNA reads TGTGCCAGCAGTGAAAGTCGAGCGGGGGAAAATACGCAGTATTTT. Amino acids: CASSESRAGENTQYF.

The rearrangement uses TRBV20-1 and TRBJ1-4; D remains ambiguous. Germline CDR1 DFQATT, CDR2 SNEGSKA (reference sequence). The CDR3 is 13 residues long. The V gene lost 2 bases and the J gene lost 8 bases, with 12 bases spanning the gap. CDR3 DNA: TGCAGTGCTAGATCGGGTTACGGCGAAAAACTGTTTTTT. The encoded protein is CSARSGYGEKLFF.

This clonotype was seen repeatedly, ten times or more. This sequence joins TRBV7-2 and TRBJ2-5; weak D call: TRBD2 (6 bases). This CDR3 has 14 amino acids. CDR1 and CDR2 (germline): SGHTA, FQGNSA. V lost 4 bases and J 0 bases, leaving 9 bases between the germline ends. The CDR3 nucleotides read TGTGCCAGCAGCTCATGGGGGGACCAAGAGACCCAGTACTTC. Its translation: CASSSWGDQETQYF.